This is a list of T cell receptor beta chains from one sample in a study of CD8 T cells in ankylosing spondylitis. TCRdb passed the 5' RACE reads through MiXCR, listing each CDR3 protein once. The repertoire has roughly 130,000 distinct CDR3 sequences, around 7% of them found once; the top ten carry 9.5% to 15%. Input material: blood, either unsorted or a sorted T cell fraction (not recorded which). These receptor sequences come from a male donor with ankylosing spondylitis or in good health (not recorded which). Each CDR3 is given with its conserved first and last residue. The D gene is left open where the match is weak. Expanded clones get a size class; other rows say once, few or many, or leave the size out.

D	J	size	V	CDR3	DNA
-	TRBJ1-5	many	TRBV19	CASSDHQPQHF	TGTGCCAGTAGCGACCATCAGCCCCAGCATTTT
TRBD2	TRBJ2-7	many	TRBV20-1	CSARVGLAGDEQYF	TGCAGTGCAAGGGTGGGACTAGCGGGGGACGAGCAGTACTTC
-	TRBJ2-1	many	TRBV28	CAIAGSSYNEQFF	TGTGCCATCGCAGGGAGCTCCTACAATGAGCAGTTCTTC
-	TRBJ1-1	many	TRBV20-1	CSARVGNTEAFF	TGCAGTGCTAGGGTGGGTAACACTGAAGCTTTCTTT
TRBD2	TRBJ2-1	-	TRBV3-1	CASLSGRWNEQFF	TGTGCCAGCCTCAGCGGGAGGTGGAATGAGCAGTTCTTC
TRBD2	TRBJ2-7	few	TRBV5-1	CASSLGSAGGRNEQYF	TGCGCCAGCAGCTTGGGTTCTGCGGGAGGGAGGAACGAGCAGTACTTC
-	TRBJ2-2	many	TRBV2	CASSPMFHGELFF	TGTGCCAGCAGCCCAATGTTCCACGGGGAGCTGTTTTTT
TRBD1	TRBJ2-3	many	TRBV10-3	CAANRGSTDTQYF	TGTGCCGCAAACAGGGGCAGCACAGATACGCAGTATTTT
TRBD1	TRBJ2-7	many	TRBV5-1	CASSLSSGQEAYEQYF	TGCGCCAGCAGCTTGAGTTCGGGACAGGAAGCCTACGAGCAGTACTTC
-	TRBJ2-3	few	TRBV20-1	CCARVPRLGSFTDTQYF	TGCTGTGCTAGAGTCCCGAGGTTGGGGTCTTTCACTGATACGCAGTATTTT
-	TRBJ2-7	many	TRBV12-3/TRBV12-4	CASTQGGSEQYF	TGTGCCAGCACCCAAGGGGGGAGCGAGCAGTACTTC
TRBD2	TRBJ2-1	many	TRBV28	CASSFPAGTYNEQFF	TGTGCCAGCAGTTTCCCAGCGGGGACCTACAATGAGCAGTTCTTC
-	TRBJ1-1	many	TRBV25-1	CASSESGKGTEAFF	TGTGCCAGCAGTGAATCGGGGAAGGGCACTGAAGCTTTCTTT
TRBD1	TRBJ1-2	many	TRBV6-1	CASSDRTGAGSGGYTF	TGTGCCAGCAGTGACCGGACAGGGGCCGGAAGTGGGGGCTACACCTTC
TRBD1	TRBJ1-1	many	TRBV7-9	CASSLRQGETEAFF	TGTGCCAGCAGCTTACGACAGGGGGAAACTGAAGCTTTCTTT
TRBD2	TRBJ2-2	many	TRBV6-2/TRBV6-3	CASSPGRVDTGELFF	TGTGCCAGCAGCCCCGGGAGGGTCGACACCGGGGAGCTGTTTTTT
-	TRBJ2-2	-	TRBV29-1	CSVEDPARGNTGELFF	TGCAGCGTTGAAGATCCCGCCAGGGGGAACACCGGGGAGCTGTTTTTT
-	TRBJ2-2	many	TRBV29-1	CSVSSQTYTGELFF	TGCAGCGTTAGCTCACAGACCTACACCGGGGAGCTGTTTTTT
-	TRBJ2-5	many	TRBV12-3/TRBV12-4	CASRGYWETQYF	TGTGCCAGCAGAGGGTATTGGGAGACCCAGTACTTC
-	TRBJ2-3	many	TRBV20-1	CSARPNVQGSTDTQYF	TGCAGTGCTAGACCAAACGTCCAGGGCAGCACAGATACGCAGTATTTT
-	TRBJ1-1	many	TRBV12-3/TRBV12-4	CASSYLDEAFF	TGTGCCAGCAGTTATTTAGACGAAGCTTTCTTT
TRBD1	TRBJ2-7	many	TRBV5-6	CASSLSTGTVYEQYF	TGTGCCAGCAGCTTGTCGACCGGGACAGTCTACGAGCAGTACTTC
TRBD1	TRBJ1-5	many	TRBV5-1	CASSSGTGHQPQHF	TGCGCCAGCAGCTCCGGGACAGGGCACCAGCCCCAGCATTTT
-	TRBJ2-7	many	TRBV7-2	CASSPRSPAITYEQYF	TGTGCCAGCAGCCCTAGAAGTCCAGCGATCACCTACGAGCAGTACTTC
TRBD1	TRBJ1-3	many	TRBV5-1	CASSLGTASSGNTIYF	TGCGCCAGCAGCTTAGGGACAGCAAGCTCTGGAAACACCATATATTTT
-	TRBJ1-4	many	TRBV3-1	CASSRGEKLFF	TGTGCCAGCAGTCGGGGCGAAAAACTGTTTTTT
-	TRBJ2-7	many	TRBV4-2	CASSQGFGGAEQYF	TGTGCCAGCAGCCAGGGCTTTGGGGGGGCCGAGCAGTACTTC
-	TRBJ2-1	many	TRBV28	CASRDNQPYNEQFF	TGTGCCAGCAGGGACAATCAGCCCTACAATGAGCAGTTCTTC
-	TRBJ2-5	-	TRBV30	CAWVPFAGKQETQYF	TGTGCCTGGGTCCCTTTTGCGGGAAAACAAGAGACCCAGTACTTC
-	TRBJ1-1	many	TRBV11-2	CASSLFLDAGLNTEAFF	TGTGCCAGCAGCTTATTTTTAGACGCGGGTCTGAACACTGAAGCTTTCTTT
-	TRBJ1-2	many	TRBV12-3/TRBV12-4	CASSLVAEAGGYTF	TGTGCCAGCAGCTTGGTCGCCGAGGCCGGTGGCTACACCTTC
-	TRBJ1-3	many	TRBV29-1	CSVALGLTSSGNTIYF	TGCAGCGTTGCCCTGGGACTGACTAGCTCTGGAAACACCATATATTTT
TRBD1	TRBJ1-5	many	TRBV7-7	CASSLENRGQGGNQPQHF	TGTGCCAGCAGCTTAGAGAACAGGGGGCAGGGGGGCAATCAGCCCCAGCATTTT
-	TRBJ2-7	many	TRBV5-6	CASSPETGLSSYEQYF	TGTGCCAGCAGCCCGGAAACAGGGTTGAGCTCCTACGAGCAGTACTTC
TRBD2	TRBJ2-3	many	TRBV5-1	CASSPLTSGGAADTQYF	TGCGCCAGCAGCCCTCTCACTAGCGGGGGGGCCGCAGATACGCAGTATTTT